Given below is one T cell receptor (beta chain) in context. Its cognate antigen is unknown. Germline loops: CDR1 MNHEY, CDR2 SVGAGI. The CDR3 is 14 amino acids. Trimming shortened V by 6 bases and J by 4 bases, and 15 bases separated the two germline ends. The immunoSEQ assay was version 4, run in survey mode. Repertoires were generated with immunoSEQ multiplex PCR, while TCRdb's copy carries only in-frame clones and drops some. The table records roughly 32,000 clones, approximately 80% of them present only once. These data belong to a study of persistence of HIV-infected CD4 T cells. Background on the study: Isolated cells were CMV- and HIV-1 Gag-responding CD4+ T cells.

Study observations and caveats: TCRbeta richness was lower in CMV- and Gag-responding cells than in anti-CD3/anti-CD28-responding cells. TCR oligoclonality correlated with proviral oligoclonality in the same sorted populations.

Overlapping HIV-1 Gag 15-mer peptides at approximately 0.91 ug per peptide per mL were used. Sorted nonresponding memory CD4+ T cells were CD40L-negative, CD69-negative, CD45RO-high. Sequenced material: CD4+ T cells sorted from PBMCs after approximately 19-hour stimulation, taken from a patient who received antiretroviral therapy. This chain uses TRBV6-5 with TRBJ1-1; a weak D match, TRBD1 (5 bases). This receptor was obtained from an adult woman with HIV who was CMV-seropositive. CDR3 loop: CASSQGQRGTEAFF. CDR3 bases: TGTGCCAGCAGCCAGGGCCAACGGGGCACTGAAGCTTTCTTT.